Only a few counts were recorded for the clone carrying this TCR beta chain. This CDR3 region has 13 residues. From germline, CDR1 is SGDLS and CDR2 YYNGEE. V lost 3 bases, J lost 2 bases, and 0 bases stayed unmatched. This specimen comes from a study of T cell responses to AZD1222 COVID-19 vaccine. TCRdb's table, derived via immunoSEQ multiplex PCR, lists solely in-frame clones and lacks some. The sample includes 140,000 to 150,000 clones, 90% to 95% seen only once; the top ten take under 4.5%. This receptor was taken from an adult in good health. The chain has TRBV9 and TRBJ2-5, with TRBD1 identical over 8 bases. This sample comprised peripheral blood, obtained on day 0 of AZD1222 vaccination. CDR3: CASSGQGQETQYF. For the CDR3, the DNA is TGTGCCAGCAGCGGACAGGGGCAAGAGACCCAGTACTTC.